The present entry profiles one T cell receptor beta chain with its context. Its antigen is currently not known. The sample holds no much larger clone one base away, and base qualities are not on file. The data originate from a study of blood T cell repertoires in COVID-19 (dated by TCRdb to 2020 to 2022). At the level of the whole study: Samples from collaborators originated in the United States, Italy and Spain and spanned both the acute and convalescent phases of COVID-19. The prospective study material was composed of cDNA or gDNA derived from T cells, B-cell-depleted T cells, or PBMCs. The dataset comprised deeply sampled blood TCRbeta repertoires from subjects exposed to, actively infected with, or recovered from COVID-19. A de-identified subject ID, COVID-19 status, age in years and sex were almost always included in the sample metadata. The samples were drawn from the first 160 participants of the ongoing ImmuneRACE study and from 1,254 subjects provided by 6 global collaborators. Where HLA class I and class II types were available, the types were taken from metadata supplied by the sample provider, not from assay-based typing. The repertoires were made available in a free public database intended to serve as a resource for research on the immune response to SARS-CoV-2. Broad study findings and their caveats: The quantity of clinical and demographic metadata differed by source and by participant and was supplied without curation.

Collaborating institutions collected whole blood in K2EDTA tubes following their own protocols. For TCRbeta analysis, collaborators shipped samples as frozen whole blood, isolated PBMCs, or DNA extracted from either of those sample types. The immunoSEQ Assay, a bias-controlled multiplex PCR, was used to amplify TCRbeta CDR3 regions from genomic DNA. The original pipeline was this. Nucleated cell counts per sample were estimated from amplification of reference gene primers within the assay. To quantify the absolute abundance of each unique TCRbeta CDR3 rearrangement, sequence reads were collapsed and filtered. For each sample, productive Simpson clonality was calculated by taking the square root of Simpson's diversity index across productive rearrangements. Here the immuneACCESS table is served through TCRdb, limited to in-frame sequences with V and J called. Missing clones are a known gap in these copies; in checked studies unresolved V genes cover under half, and the rest lacks a known reason. Clonal size and the V and J genes are those of that table, whereas D and trimming came from the DNA. The sample data list about 36,000 clones, and approximately 90% of these were observed just once. Under 5% of the sample is in the top ten clones.

From the germline V gene, CDR1 is MDHEN and CDR2 is SYDVKM. The CDR3 measures 14 amino acids from cysteine to phenylalanine. Of all the DNA, just the CDR3 is kept, 42 bases in frame from base 1. Trimming removed 5 bases from V and 9 bases from J, leaving 17 bases between the germline ends. The chain employs TRBV28 and TRBJ1-5; a tentative D match to TRBD1 spans 6 bases. This clonotype was sampled from a human donor in a cohort sampled during active COVID-19. The sequencing sample was made of peripheral blood. At the DNA level, the sequence is TGTGCCAGCAGTCTTCCCACAGGGTCCCGGCCCCAGCATTTT. It is translated as CASSLPTGSRPQHF.